A selection of T cell receptor beta chains follows, all from one sample in a study of cytomegalovirus exposure and HLA in healthy donors. Sequencing was performed with immunoSEQ multiplex PCR; in TCRdb, only in-frame clones are kept and a portion is missing. The sample consists of 150,000 to 250,000 clones, 85% of them appearing once. The sample taken for sequencing was PBMCs. The receptors here all came from a woman between 50 and 59 years old in good health and CMV-seronegative. The conserved cysteine and the conserved F or W are not part of the CDR3 here. The order of the fields is clone size, V gene, J gene, CDR3 protein. Clone size is not always given. Where it is, it says once, few, many or a class for expanded clones.

abundance: .
v_gene: TRBV5-1
j_gene: TRBJ2-3
CDR3aa: ASSPAVGSTDTQY

abundance: once
v_gene: TRBV5-1
j_gene: TRBJ2-5
CDR3aa: ASSGGSQETQY

abundance: few
v_gene: TRBV6-6
j_gene: TRBJ2-3
CDR3aa: ASSRTSADPDTQY

abundance: .
v_gene: TRBV27
j_gene: TRBJ1-5
CDR3aa: ASSGGRGNQPQH

abundance: .
v_gene: TRBV27
j_gene: .
CDR3aa: ASSPSRGYEQY

abundance: .
v_gene: TRBV10-3
j_gene: TRBJ1-1
CDR3aa: AISESPQENTEAF

abundance: .
v_gene: TRBV15
j_gene: TRBJ1-4
CDR3aa: ATSRDDRGSWGKLF

abundance: once
v_gene: TRBV13
j_gene: TRBJ2-7
CDR3aa: ASSSYDRSSYEQY

abundance: .
v_gene: TRBV7-2
j_gene: TRBJ1-4
CDR3aa: ASSPGRINEKLF

abundance: .
v_gene: TRBV10-1
j_gene: TRBJ2-2
CDR3aa: ASIHGRGGTGELF

abundance: .
v_gene: TRBV4-1
j_gene: TRBJ1-2
CDR3aa: ASSQDKQFYGYT

abundance: .
v_gene: TRBV6-5
j_gene: TRBJ1-1
CDR3aa: ASLDREGTEAF

abundance: .
v_gene: TRBV19
j_gene: TRBJ2-1
CDR3aa: ASRDRVRNEQF

abundance: .
v_gene: TRBV5-1
j_gene: TRBJ1-1
CDR3aa: ASSTDRGGSEAF

abundance: once
v_gene: TRBV4-1
j_gene: TRBJ1-5
CDR3aa: ASSQQMGAWGQPQH

abundance: .
v_gene: TRBV10-3
j_gene: TRBJ2-5
CDR3aa: AISEPSPGGFEETQY

abundance: .
v_gene: TRBV5-1
j_gene: TRBJ1-6
CDR3aa: ASSPPQGQSPLH

abundance: .
v_gene: TRBV9
j_gene: TRBJ1-1
CDR3aa: ASSPQTEVGTEAF

abundance: .
v_gene: TRBV19
j_gene: TRBJ2-2
CDR3aa: ASTSRTSGSTGELF

abundance: .
v_gene: TRBV2
j_gene: TRBJ2-7
CDR3aa: ASSLPGLAKDKQY

abundance: .
v_gene: TRBV14
j_gene: TRBJ1-1
CDR3aa: ASSQMPGEGRNTEAF

abundance: .
v_gene: TRBV29-1
j_gene: TRBJ1-1
CDR3aa: SVEEKGVIGTEAF